This T cell receptor beta chain appears in the sequencing data of a study of T cell responses to AZD1222 COVID-19 vaccine. General observations from the study: Researchers took repertoire samples only after the peak T cell response had come. Clonal diversity was possibly underestimated, and white British individuals and females predominated among donors. The study found Spike-specific TCR breadth and depth rose after two AZD1222 doses. Nearly half of spike-specific TCRs reportedly target unmutated variant regions.

Turning to this clone: Its target is not known.

V shed 4 bases and J 4 bases; nucleotides not matched to a gene: 14. Germline CDR1 and CDR2: KGHSH and LQKENI. CDR3 length: 17 residues. Produced via immunoSEQ multiplex PCR; TCRdb's table is partial and in-frame only. The sample shows roughly 80,000 clones, about 90% of them seen only once. The TCR originated in an adult in good health. This chain uses TRBV18 with TRBJ1-1; TRBD1 agrees at 8 bases. Sequenced material: peripheral blood, taken on day 0 of AZD1222 vaccination. CDR3 amino acids: CASSRYTGGGLITEAFF. CDR3 nucleotides: TGTGCCAGCTCACGGTATACAGGGGGAGGGTTGATCACTGAAGCTTTCTTT.